The 25 T cell receptor beta chains given below trace back to one sample, sequenced in a study of long-term antiretroviral therapy in people with HIV. Investigators performed immunoSEQ version v3.0 at survey level. Libraries were prepared by immunoSEQ multiplex PCR; TCRdb keeps only in-frame clonotypes and omits some of them. The table includes 32,000 or so clones, about 80% detected once. Source: unsorted PBMCs, taken 2 years after starting antiretroviral therapy. The source of these receptors is a woman aged 45-59 years with HIV.

This clone showed up just once. J is TRBJ2-1 and V is TRBV5-1; 11 bases match TRBD1. The CDR3 runs to 18 residues. Trimming took 4 bases from V and 0 from J; bases not matched to a gene: 9. Germline V gives CDR1 SGHRS, CDR2 YFSETQ. CDR3 region: CASSRTGTGGYSYNEQFF. The CDR3 nucleotides read TGCGCCAGCAGCAGGACCGGGACAGGGGGATACTCCTACAATGAGCAGTTCTTC.

V and J are TRBV7-7 and TRBJ2-5; D possibly matches TRBD1 or TRBD2 (6 bases each). The germline V and J ends were trimmed by 1 base and 1 base, with 16 bases remaining between them. Germline CDR1 SSHAT, CDR2 FNYEAQ (reference sequence). The CDR3 loop spans 17 amino acids. The CDR3 nucleotides read TGTGCCAGCAGCTTAGACTCTAGCAGGGGAGGCCAAGAGACCCAGTACTTC. Its protein product is CASSLDSSRGGQETQYF.

This chain connects TRBV7-9 to TRBJ1-6, with a tentative D call TRBD1 (5 bases). V was clipped by 4 bases and J by 4 bases, with 17 bases between them. Germline lookup yields CDR1 SEHNR and CDR2 FQNEAQ (reference sequence). This CDR3 contains 17 residues. CDR3 region: CASSSRTPKGYNSPLHF. The CDR3 DNA reads as TGTGCCAGCAGCTCTCGGACACCAAAGGGGTATAATTCACCCCTCCACTTT.

This clone was recorded only once. V gene TRBV5-1 combines with J gene TRBJ2-6; the D gene is possibly TRBD2 (6 bases). CDR1 is SGHRS and CDR2 is YFSETQ in the germline V gene. The ends were cut back, 2 bases at V and 2 bases at J, with 11 bases in the middle. There are 16 residues in the CDR3. The CDR3, as DNA: TGCGCCAGCAGCTTCGGAGGGAGTACTGGGGCCAACGTCCTGACTTTC. Translated: CASSFGGSTGANVLTF. Based on the CDR3 plus reference TRBV5-1 and TRBJ2-6, the full variable domain is KAGVTQTPRYLIKTRGQQVTLSCSPISGHRSVSWYQQTPGQGLQFLFEYFSETQRNKGNFPGRFSGRQFSNSRSEMNVSTLELGDSALYLCASSFGGSTGANVLTFGAGSRLTVL.

The gene calls are TRBV7-6 and TRBJ2-7; 7 bases align to TRBD2. This CDR3 region has 14 residues. The junction had 7 bases not matched to a gene; V was cut back by 5 bases and J by 3 bases. Germline CDR1 reads SGHVS; CDR2 reads FNYEAQ. This chain's CDR3 is CASSQGTTVYEQYF. In nucleotides, the CDR3 is TGTGCCAGCAGCCAAGGGACTACCGTCTACGAGCAGTACTTC.

The CDR3, as DNA: TGTGCCAGCTCAGTTGGGTCCACTACTGGGGCCAACGTCCTGACTTTC. Residues: CASSVGSTTGANVLTF. This rearrangement joins TRBV18 to TRBJ2-6; D gene uncertain. V shed 5 bases and J shed 2 bases, with 13 bases lying between them. The CDR3 sequence is 16 residues long. CDR1 is KGHSH and CDR2 is LQKENI in the germline V gene.

The rearrangement joins TRBV19 to TRBJ1-3; D unclear. V lost 3 bases and J 3 bases, leaving 12 bases between the germline ends. CDR3 length equals 15 residues. CDR1 and CDR2 (germline): LNHDA, SQIVND (reference sequence). Written as DNA, the CDR3 is TGTGCCAGTAGTATTGGAAGTTGGAGTGGAAACACCATATATTTT. As protein: CASSIGSWSGNTIYF. The complete variable domain, with remaining parts taken from reference TRBV19 and TRBJ1-3, reads DGGITQSPKYLFRKEGQNVTLSCEQNLNHDAMYWYRQDPGQGLRLIYYSQIVNDFQKGDIAEGYSVSREKKESFPLTVTSAQKNPTAFYLCASSIGSWSGNTIYFGEGSWLTVV.

This sequence joins TRBV27 and TRBJ1-5; 7 bases fit TRBD1. V lost 5 bases to trimming and J lost 0 bases; unmatched junction nucleotides: 10. Germline V gene lookup returns CDR1 MNHEY and CDR2 SMNVEV (reference sequence). The CDR3 has 17 amino acids. CDR3 loop: CASSPRGTAYSNQPQHF. The CDR3 DNA sequence: TGTGCCAGCAGTCCCCGAGGGACAGCTTATAGCAATCAGCCCCAGCATTTT.

The chain has TRBV11-2 and TRBJ2-1, with D hard to call. V lost 4 bases and J 8 bases, leaving 18 bases between the germline ends. Germline CDR1 and CDR2: SGHAT and FQNNGV. The length of the CDR3 is 15 residues. The CDR3: CASSYLDGSMYEQFF. In DNA, the CDR3 is TGTGCCAGCAGCTACTTGGACGGCTCTATGTATGAGCAGTTCTTC.

On this clone: This sample includes further DNA sequences coding for the same CDR3. The chain uses TRBV30 and TRBJ2-2; D is undetermined. This CDR3 region has 13 residues. Looked up from germline, CDR1 is GTSNPN and CDR2 is SVGIG (reference sequence). Trimming stripped 3 bases from V and 7 bases from J, with 12 bases between. The CDR3 spells CAWRLGISGELFF. CDR3 bases: TGTGCCTGGAGGCTAGGGATAAGCGGGGAGCTGTTTTTT.

This chain links TRBV7-2 with TRBJ2-5, with D possibly TRBD2 on 5 matching bases. The germline CDR1 and CDR2 sequences are SGHTA and FQGNSA. V was shortened by 1 base and J by 2 bases, with 17 bases between the two germline ends. The CDR3 runs to 17 residues. CDR3 sequence reads: CASSLEGRLAMQETQYF. The CDR3 coding sequence is TGTGCCAGCAGCTTAGAGGGCCGTCTAGCCATGCAAGAGACCCAGTACTTC.

This chain joins TRBV5-1 and TRBJ2-1; D call uncertain. Trimming left V 4 bases short and J 3 bases short, with 8 bases between. This CDR3 has 13 amino acids. CDR1 is SGHRS and CDR2 is YFSETQ in the germline V gene. CDR3 protein: CASSPDFYNEQFF. DNA of the CDR3: TGCGCCAGCAGCCCTGACTTCTACAATGAGCAGTTCTTC.

The gene calls are TRBV5-6 and TRBJ1-3; TRBD1 is a possible D gene (5 bases). V lost 2 bases to trimming and J lost 4 bases, with 16 bases between them. The CDR3 spans 16 residues. From germline, CDR1 is SGHDT and CDR2 YYEEEE. As DNA, the CDR3 is TGTGCCAGCAGCTTCGGGACGGCCTTAGCGGGAAACACCATATATTTT. Residues: CASSFGTALAGNTIYF.

This clone was seen only a few times. The chain recombines TRBV4-2 with TRBJ2-7; D remains unclear. V was trimmed by 0 bases and J by 0 bases, leaving 6 bases between them. Germline V gene sequence: CDR1 LGHNA, CDR2 YNFKEQ. The CDR3 runs to 14 residues. CDR3 residues: CASSQDGPSYEQYF. The DNA of the CDR3 is TGTGCCAGCAGCCAAGACGGCCCCTCCTACGAGCAGTACTTC.

The rearrangement links TRBV10-3 to TRBJ2-1, with 13 positions matching TRBD2. The CDR3 contains 15 residues. Trimming removed 7 bases from V and 7 bases from J; junction bases left unmatched: 7. The germline gives CDR1 ENHRY, CDR2 SYGVKD. The CDR3 protein is CAIKPTSGGNNEQFF. DNA for the CDR3: TGTGCCATCAAGCCGACTAGCGGGGGGAATAATGAGCAGTTCTTC.

This clone has just a few counts. V and J are TRBV2 and TRBJ1-4; tentatively, D is TRBD1 (5 bases). With 5 bases removed from V and 3 bases from J, the gap between germline ends came to 10 bases. The CDR3 has 14 amino acids. CDR1 and CDR2 from the germline V gene are SNHLY and FYNNEI. CDR3 in amino acids: CASSWGGANEKLFF. The CDR3 nucleotides read TGTGCCAGCAGTTGGGGGGGAGCTAATGAAAAACTGTTTTTT. Filled out from reference TRBV2 and TRBJ1-4, the complete variable domain reads EPEVTQTPSHQVTQMGQEVILRCVPISNHLYFYWYRQILGQKVEFLVSFYNNEISEKSEIFDDQFSVERPDGSNFTLKIRSTKLEDSAMYFCASSWGGANEKLFFGSGTQLSVL.

The rearrangement links TRBV7-6 to TRBJ2-1, with TRBD2 matching over 8 bases. V dropped 4 bases and J dropped 6; count of bases not matched to a gene: 11. The CDR3 covers 16 residues. Germline assignment: CDR1 SGHVS and CDR2 FNYEAQ. The chain's CDR3 is CASSSPFERGFNEQFF. CDR3 in DNA: TGTGCCAGCAGCTCCCCATTCGAGCGGGGGTTCAATGAGCAGTTCTTC.

In its sample, this clone was seen a few times. The V and J genes are TRBV5-1 and TRBJ1-6, with 9 positions matching TRBD1. The CDR3 is made up of 17 amino acids. V shed 0 bases, J shed 0 bases, and the junction held 1 base outside the gene matches. Germline CDR1 and CDR2: SGHRS and YFSETQ. The DNA of the CDR3 is TGCGCCAGCAGCTTGGGGACAGGGGCCTCCTATAATTCACCCCTCCACTTT. It specifies CASSLGTGASYNSPLHF.

This chain connects TRBV5-1 to TRBJ1-4, with D possibly matching TRBD1 (5 bases). The CDR3 contains 16 residues. Germline V lookup: CDR1 SGHRS, CDR2 YFSETQ. Trimming cost V 3 bases and J 7 bases, with 19 bases left between them. CDR3 nucleotides: TGCGCCAGCAGCTGGGGCATAGGGACTCTTGGTGAAAAACTGTTTTTT. Its protein product is CASSWGIGTLGEKLFF.

Remarks on this clone: The sample carries other DNA sequences with the same CDR3. The J gene is TRBJ2-3, the V gene TRBV5-1, with 7 nucleotides matching TRBD2. The CDR3 consists of 14 residues. The V gene's germline CDR1 is SGHRS and CDR2 YFSETQ. V was pared by 0 bases and J by 6 bases, with 4 bases of the junction left unmatched. CDR3 coding DNA: TGCGCCAGCAGCTTGGGACTAGCAGGGGATACGCAGTATTTT. It codes for CASSLGLAGDTQYF.

This clone was seen just once. The chain recombines TRBV5-1 with TRBJ2-3; D is unresolved. This CDR3 has 13 amino acids. Trimming removed 3 bases at V and 0 bases at J, with 5 bases between. Germline CDR1 reads SGHRS; CDR2 reads YFSETQ. CDR3 protein: CASSSISTDTQYF. The CDR3 DNA is TGCGCCAGCAGCTCCATCAGCACAGATACGCAGTATTTT.

The rearrangement uses TRBV5-1 and TRBJ1-2; D remains ambiguous. Germline CDR1 and CDR2: SGHRS and YFSETQ. V was trimmed by 4 bases and J by 8 bases, leaving 15 bases between them. The CDR3 covers 13 residues. DNA of the CDR3: TGCGCCAGCAGCATGTTTGTCCAAGAAGGCTACACCTTC. Protein sequence: CASSMFVQEGYTF.

This chain joins TRBV15 and TRBJ2-1; no reliable D call. From germline, CDR1 is LNHNV and CDR2 YYDKDF (reference sequence). Trimming pared 0 bases from V and 9 bases from J, leaving 6 bases between. There are 12 residues in the CDR3. In DNA, the CDR3 is TGTGCCACCAGCAGAGACTCAGGTGAGCAGTTCTTC. Amino acids: CATSRDSGEQFF.

The J gene is TRBJ1-6, the V gene TRBV4-1; 12 bases map to TRBD1. The CDR3 runs to 18 residues. The germline V gene encodes CDR1 MGHRA and CDR2 YSYEKL. With 1 base clipped from V and 9 bases from J, the junction kept 10 bases outside the gene matches. CDR3 loop: CASSQASRDRGPGSPLHF. CDR3 coding DNA: TGCGCCAGCAGCCAAGCCAGCCGGGACAGGGGGCCAGGTTCACCCCTCCACTTT.

The V gene is TRBV5-3, the J gene TRBJ2-1; 9 bases match TRBD2. TRBV5-3 is an ORF, and what it does is uncertain. The CDR3 length is 15 residues. With V trimmed by 1 base and J by 4 bases, 3 bases remained unmatched. The CDR3 loop is CARSLSAGGYNEQFF. The CDR3 nucleotides are TGTGCCAGAAGCTTGTCAGCGGGGGGATACAATGAGCAGTTCTTC.